What follows are 25 T cell receptor beta chains derived from one specimen sequenced in a study of blood T cell repertoires in COVID-19. Only in-frame clones appear in the TCRdb table, and some are missing; sequencing was by immunoSEQ multiplex PCR. The data hold some 99,000 clones, with 80% to 90% observed a single time. The sample consisted of peripheral blood. Receptors originate from an elderly woman with active or convalescent COVID-19.

The chain couples TRBV9 to TRBJ2-3, with 10 bases identical to TRBD2. The CDR3 has 16 amino acids. The V gene's germline CDR1 is SGDLS and CDR2 YYNGEE. Trimming cost V 4 bases and J 1 base; bases outside gene matches: 6. CDR3 region: CASSFPGTSGTDTQYF. For the CDR3, the DNA is TGTGCCAGCAGCTTCCCCGGGACTAGCGGCACAGATACGCAGTATTTT.

This chain uses TRBV3-1 (or the pseudogene TRBV3-2) with TRBJ1-3; 9 nucleotides align to TRBD1. The CDR3 has 18 amino acids. CDR1 LGHDT and CDR2 YNNKEL come from the germline V gene (reference sequence). Trimming took 1 base from V and 10 from J; bases not matched to a gene: 17. CDR3 coding DNA: TGTGCCAGCAGCCAAGGACTCGGGACAGGGAAGCTCGCGGCTACCATATATTTT. It specifies CASSQGLGTGKLAATIYF.

The V call is TRBV4-2, the J call TRBJ2-3; a weak D match, TRBD1 (7 bases). Germline CDR1 reads LGHNA; CDR2 reads YNFKEQ. The ends were cut back, 0 bases at V and 4 bases at J, with 20 bases in the middle. The CDR3 runs to 18 residues. The CDR3 loop is CASSQEVNAVRGADTQYF. The DNA of the CDR3 is TGTGCCAGCAGCCAAGAAGTTAACGCGGTCAGGGGGGCAGATACGCAGTATTTT.

The V gene is TRBV15, the J gene TRBJ1-4; weak D call: TRBD1 (6 bases). With 7 bases removed from V and 3 bases from J, the gap between germline ends came to 9 bases. Germline V gene lookup returns CDR1 LNHNV and CDR2 YYDKDF (reference sequence). This CDR3 spans 13 amino acids. The CDR3 loop reads CATTRGANEKLFF. The CDR3, as DNA: TGTGCCACCACCAGGGGCGCTAATGAAAAACTGTTTTTT.

The rearrangement uses TRBV7-2 and TRBJ2-5; 10 nucleotides agree with TRBD1. The CDR3 runs to 18 residues. The germline V gene encodes CDR1 SGHTA and CDR2 FQGNSA. The junction had 16 bases not matched to a gene; V was cut back by 4 bases and J by 5 bases. This CDR3 is CASSSPWDRGRIWETQYF. For the CDR3, the DNA is TGTGCCAGCAGCTCCCCCTGGGACAGGGGTAGGATATGGGAGACCCAGTACTTC.

The chain has TRBV18 and TRBJ2-7; 9 bases are shared with TRBD1. V shed 0 bases, J shed 5 bases, and the junction held 2 bases outside the gene matches. The CDR3 covers 14 residues. Germline values: CDR1 KGHSH, CDR2 LQKENI. This CDR3 reads CASSPPGQGNEQYF. For the CDR3, the DNA is TGTGCCAGCTCACCACCGGGACAGGGTAACGAGCAGTACTTC.

The chain joins TRBV7-2 to TRBJ2-7; no firm D call. The CDR3 length is 13 residues. The V end lost 3 bases, the J end lost 3 bases, and 9 bases lay between the germline ends. CDR1 SGHTA and CDR2 FQGNSA come from the germline V gene. In nucleotides, the CDR3 is TGTGCCAGCAGCTTTGGTGACTTCTACGAGCAGTACTTC. This sequence encodes CASSFGDFYEQYF.

The rearrangement joins TRBV4-1 to TRBJ1-2; D remains ambiguous. This CDR3 spans 17 amino acids. Germline V CDR1 and CDR2: MGHRA, YSYEKL. Trimming removed 3 bases from V and 4 bases from J, with 21 bases in between. CDR3 sequence: CASSHEGRRERFYGYTF. Here the CDR3 DNA reads TGCGCCAGCAGCCACGAGGGCAGGAGGGAGAGGTTCTATGGCTACACCTTC.

This clone was seen only a few times. This sequence joins TRBV12-5 and TRBJ2-1; 10 bases are a match to TRBD2. The J segment lost 1 base and the V segment lost 1 base, leaving 1 base of the junction unmatched. CDR3 size: 16 residues. Germline V lookup: CDR1 LGHNT, CDR2 FRNRAP. The CDR3, as DNA: TGTGCTAGTGGTTTGGGGACTAGCGGATCCTACAATGAGCAGTTCTTC. This translates into CASGLGTSGSYNEQFF.

The rearrangement joins TRBV20-1 to TRBJ1-5; 7 bases align to TRBD1. This CDR3 contains 16 residues. Germline trimming cut 3 bases from V and 1 base from J; bases unmatched to any gene: 9. Germline V gene sequence: CDR1 DFQATT, CDR2 SNEGSKA (reference sequence). The CDR3 DNA reads as TGCAGTGCTAGTTGGCAGGGGGAGTACAGCAATCAGCCCCAGCATTTT. Translating gives CSASWQGEYSNQPQHF.

V is TRBV24-1 and J is TRBJ2-6; 7 positions match TRBD2. In germline, CDR1 is KGHDR, CDR2 SFDVKD. V shed 4 bases, J shed 0 bases, and the junction held 11 bases outside the gene matches. The CDR3 spans 19 residues. The CDR3 protein is CATSDLMGSGNSGANVLTF. In DNA form, the CDR3 reads TGTGCCACCAGTGACCTAATGGGGAGCGGGAACTCTGGGGCCAACGTCCTGACTTTC.

J is TRBJ2-7 and V is TRBV15; D is possibly TRBD1 (6 bases). The CDR3 totals 15 residues. V gave up 0 bases and J gave up 3 bases, with 12 bases separating them. Germline CDR1 and CDR2: LNHNV and YYDKDF (reference sequence). The CDR3 nucleotides are TGTGCCACCAGCAGAGAAGGGGGAACAAGCTACGAGCAGTACTTC. Protein product: CATSREGGTSYEQYF.

This clone has a single count. The V and J genes are TRBV6-4 and TRBJ2-3, with 8 bases that match TRBD2. Germline CDR1 reads MRHNA; CDR2 reads SNTAGT. This CDR3 is 15 amino acids long. V gave up 6 bases and J gave up 0 bases; unmatched junction bases: 5. DNA of the CDR3: TGTGCCAGCAGCACGGGAGGGACTAGCACAGATACGCAGTATTTT. Its translation: CASSTGGTSTDTQYF.

Only one count was recorded for this clone. The chain is built from TRBV24-1 and TRBJ1-2, with 11 bases identical to TRBD1. CDR1 is KGHDR, CDR2 SFDVKD, per germline. The CDR3 covers 15 residues. The J segment lost 5 bases and the V segment lost 4 bases, leaving 5 bases of the junction unmatched. Written as DNA, the CDR3 is TGTGCCACCAGTGAAGGGGACAGGGGGATATATGGCTACACCTTC. Residues: CATSEGDRGIYGYTF.

In DNA, the CDR3 is TGTGCCAGCAGTTACGGCGGCGGGGCTACCTACGAGCAGTACTTC. Protein product: CASSYGGGATYEQYF. The chain uses TRBV6-5 and TRBJ2-7; TRBD2 is a possible D gene (6 bases). The V end lost 2 bases, the J end lost 2 bases, and 13 bases lay between the germline ends. This CDR3 is built from 15 residues. The germline V gene has CDR1 MNHEY and CDR2 SVGAGI.

In its sample, this clone was seen once. The gene calls are TRBV30 and TRBJ1-1; D may be TRBD1 (6 bases). V dropped 1 base and J dropped 4 bases, with 16 bases sitting between them. The germline V gene encodes CDR1 GTSNPN and CDR2 SVGIG (reference sequence). This CDR3 is 15 amino acids long. The CDR3 DNA is TGTGCCTGGAGTGAACTTACAGGGTACGGCACTGAAGCTTTCTTT. Amino acid sequence: CAWSELTGYGTEAFF. The full variable domain, in which reference TRBV30 and TRBJ1-1 provide the parts outside the CDR3, is SQTIHQWPATLVQPVGSPLSLECTVEGTSNPNLYWYRQAAGRGLQLLFYSVGIGQISSEVPQNLSASRPQDRQFILSSKKLLLSDSGFYLCAWSELTGYGTEAFFGQGTRLTVV.

The rearrangement joins TRBV4-1 to TRBJ2-7, with 7 bases that match TRBD1. Germline values: CDR1 MGHRA, CDR2 YSYEKL. This CDR3 has 16 amino acids. The V gene end was trimmed by 0 bases and the J gene end by 0 bases; junction bases not matched to a gene: 5. CDR3 sequence: CASSQDSGGASYEQYF. CDR3 DNA: TGCGCCAGCAGCCAAGATTCAGGGGGAGCCTCCTACGAGCAGTACTTC.

This sequence joins TRBV5-6 and TRBJ1-1; D might be TRBD1 (5 bases). V was trimmed by 0 bases and J by 6 bases, leaving 15 bases between them. This CDR3 has 15 amino acids. The germline gives CDR1 SGHDT, CDR2 YYEEEE. This chain's CDR3 is CASSLARRGGPEAFF. The CDR3 DNA reads as TGTGCCAGCAGCTTGGCCAGGAGGGGTGGGCCTGAAGCTTTCTTT.

This clone appeared a single time. This chain connects TRBV18 to TRBJ1-2; D remains ambiguous. This CDR3 spans 12 amino acids. Trimming pared 3 bases from V and 1 base from J, leaving 3 bases between. Germline V gene data show CDR1 as KGHSH and CDR2 as LQKENI. CDR3 sequence (DNA): TGTGCCAGCTCACCTTATAACTATGGCTACACCTTC. As protein: CASSPYNYGYTF.

Details on this clone: The junction does not match germline at one end; this may be a read error. The rearrangement links TRBV7-9 to TRBJ1-2, with TRBD1 matching 7 bases. The germline gives CDR1 SEHNR, CDR2 FQNEAQ (reference sequence). The CDR3 has 15 residues. CDR3 nucleotides: TGTGCCGGCAGCTCAAGACAGGGACCTAACTATGGCTACACCTTC. This codes for CAGSSRQGPNYGYTF.

The J gene is TRBJ2-1, the V gene TRBV7-9; a possible D gene is TRBD1 (5 bases). The CDR3 is made up of 16 amino acids. V lost 0 bases, J lost 12 bases, and 21 bases lay in between. The germline gives CDR1 SEHNR, CDR2 FQNEAQ (reference sequence). CDR3 bases: TGTGCCAGCAGCTTAGCCCACACAGGTGCGGTGAGCGTGCAGTTCTTC. It is translated as CASSLAHTGAVSVQFF.

Only one count was recorded for this clone. The chain combines TRBV14 with TRBJ2-7; no reliable D call. Looked up from germline, CDR1 is SGHDN and CDR2 is FVKESK. CDR3 length: 14 residues. V gave up 2 bases and J gave up 4 bases, with 12 bases separating them. The CDR3 bases are TGTGCCAGCAGCCAACCCATCTCAGGATACGAGCAGTACTTC. It translates to CASSQPISGYEQYF. Looking up the rest from reference TRBV14 and TRBJ2-7 gives the full variable domain: EAGVTQFPSHSVIEKGQTVTLRCDPISGHDNLYWYRRVMGKEIKFLLHFVKESKQDESGMPNNRFLAERTGGTYSTLKVQPAELEDSGVYFCASSQPISGYEQYFGPGTRLTVT.

V usage is TRBV20-1 and J usage is TRBJ1-5; D is undetermined. Trimming removed 3 bases at V and 3 bases at J, with 12 bases between. CDR3 length: 14 residues. Germline V gene data show CDR1 as DFQATT and CDR2 as SNEGSKA (reference sequence). CDR3 sequence reads: CSASRGRVNQPQHF. The CDR3 bases are TGCAGTGCTAGTCGGGGAAGGGTCAATCAGCCCCAGCATTTT.

The V call is TRBV6-5, the J call TRBJ1-6; 10 bases agree with TRBD1. CDR1 is MNHEY and CDR2 is SVGAGI in the germline V gene. The length of the CDR3 is 15 residues. V dropped 5 bases and J dropped 10; count of bases not matched to a gene: 8. The CDR3 DNA sequence: TGTGCCAGCAGTACCCGGACAGGGGGAGGATCACCCCTCCACTTT. It encodes CASSTRTGGGSPLHF.

The rearrangement uses TRBV28 and TRBJ1-2, with TRBD1 matching over 7 bases. The CDR3 loop spans 12 amino acids. The V gene end was trimmed by 5 bases and the J gene end by 8 bases; junction bases not matched to a gene: 5. The germline gives CDR1 MDHEN, CDR2 SYDVKM. CDR3: CASSITGEGYTF. For the CDR3, the DNA is TGTGCCAGCAGTATAACAGGGGAGGGCTACACCTTC.